Sequencing of this T cell receptor (beta chain) was carried out in a study of cytomegalovirus exposure and HLA in healthy donors. About the research overall: A preliminary data release comprised around 90 million unique TCRs obtained from HLA-typed donors. Study-level results: At a 0.05 false discovery rate, a later analysis found some 17,000 TCR beta sequences to be associated with HLA alleles. For TCR beta chains, V- and J-gene trimming was later linked to a missense DCLRE1C variant.

The PCR employed 60 Vbeta primers together with 13 Jbeta primers. Generated by immunoSEQ multiplex PCR, the TCRdb table keeps only in-frame clones and is missing some. The data contain tens of thousands of clones, around 9.1% of them singletons. Turning to this clone: Its target is unknown.

Per the germline V gene, CDR1 is GTSNPN and CDR2 is SVGIG (reference sequence). The length of the CDR3 is 12 residues. V was pared by 2 bases and J by 6 bases, with 11 bases between. The sample comprised PBMCs. This receptor was obtained from a man in his fifties or sixties in good health and CMV-seropositive. The rearrangement joins TRBV30 to TRBJ2-7, with D hard to call. CDR3 nucleotides: TGTGCCTGGAGTCGCCAAAGCCTCGAGCAGTACTTC. Translating it yields CAWSRQSLEQYF.